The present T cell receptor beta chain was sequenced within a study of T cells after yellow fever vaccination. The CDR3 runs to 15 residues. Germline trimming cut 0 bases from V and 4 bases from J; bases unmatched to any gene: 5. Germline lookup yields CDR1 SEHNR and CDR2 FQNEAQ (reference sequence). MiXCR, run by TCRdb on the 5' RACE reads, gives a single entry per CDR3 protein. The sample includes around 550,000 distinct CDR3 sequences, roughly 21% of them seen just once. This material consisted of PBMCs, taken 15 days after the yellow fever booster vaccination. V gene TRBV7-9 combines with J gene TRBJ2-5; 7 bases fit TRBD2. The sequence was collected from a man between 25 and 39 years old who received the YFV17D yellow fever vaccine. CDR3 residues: CASSLAEVAGETQYF. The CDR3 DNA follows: TGTGCCAGCAGCTTAGCAGAGGTAGCGGGAGAGACCCAGTACTTC.